This TCR beta chain emerged from a study of identical twins. Study-level findings and limits: Reduced insertions were recorded for abundant cord blood beta clonotypes, with no such pattern in memory repertoires. Part of the zero-insertion signal could reflect confounding by invariant MAIT and iNKT cells.

This clonotype occurred many times. Its cognate antigen is unknown. Via MiXCR, TCRdb re-called the 5' RACE reads, giving one row per CDR3 protein. This sample carries 700,000 to 950,000 distinct CDR3 sequences, over 9% of them seen once, and the ten largest clones take roughly 1.6%. This CDR3 region has 14 residues. Trimming left V 1 base short and J 2 bases short, with 7 bases between. A further study also used this sample, focusing on yellow fever vaccine responses in identical twins.

The TCR comes from a woman younger than 35 in good health. This sequence joins TRBV12-3 or TRBV12-4 and TRBJ2-3; D gene unclear. The sequenced sample consisted of PBMCs. The CDR3 protein is CASSLGHTTDTQYF. The DNA of the CDR3 is TGTGCCAGCAGTTTAGGACACACCACAGATACGCAGTATTTT.